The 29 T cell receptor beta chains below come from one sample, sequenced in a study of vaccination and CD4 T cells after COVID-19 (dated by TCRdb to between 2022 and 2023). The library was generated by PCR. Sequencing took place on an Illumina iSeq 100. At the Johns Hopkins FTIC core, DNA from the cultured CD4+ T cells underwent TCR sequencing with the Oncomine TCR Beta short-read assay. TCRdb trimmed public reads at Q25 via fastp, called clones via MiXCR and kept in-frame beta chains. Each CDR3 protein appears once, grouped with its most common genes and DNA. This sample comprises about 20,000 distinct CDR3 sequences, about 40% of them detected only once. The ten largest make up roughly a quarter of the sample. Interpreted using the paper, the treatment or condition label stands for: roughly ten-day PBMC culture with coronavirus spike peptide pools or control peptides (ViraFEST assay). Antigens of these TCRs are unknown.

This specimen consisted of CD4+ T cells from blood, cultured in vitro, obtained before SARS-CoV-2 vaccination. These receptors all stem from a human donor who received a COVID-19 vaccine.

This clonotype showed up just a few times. The chain's CDR3 is CATSDRDRGPIIYNSPLHF. CDR3 coding DNA: TGTGCCACCAGTGACCGGGACAGGGGCCCAATTATCTATAATTCACCCCTCCACTTT. This chain joins TRBV24-1 and TRBJ1-6; 10 bases agree with TRBD1. The CDR3 totals 19 residues. The germline CDR1 and CDR2 sequences are KGHDR and SFDVKD. The trim removed 4 bases at V and 3 bases at J, leaving 11 bases unmatched.

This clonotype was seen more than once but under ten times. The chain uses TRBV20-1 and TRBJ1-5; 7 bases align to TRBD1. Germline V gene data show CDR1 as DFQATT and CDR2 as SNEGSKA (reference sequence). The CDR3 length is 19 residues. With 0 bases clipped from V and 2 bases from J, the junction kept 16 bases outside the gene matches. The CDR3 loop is CSARDPRGISPLGNQPQHF. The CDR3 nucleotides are TGCAGTGCTAGAGATCCCAGGGGGATTTCCCCCTTGGGCAATCAGCCCCAGCATTTT.

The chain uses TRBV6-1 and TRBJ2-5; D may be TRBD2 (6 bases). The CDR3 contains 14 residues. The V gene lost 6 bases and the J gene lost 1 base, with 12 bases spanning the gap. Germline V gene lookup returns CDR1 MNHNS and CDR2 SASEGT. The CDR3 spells CASSGGRLQETQYF. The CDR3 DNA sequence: TGTGCCAGCAGCGGGGGACGTCTCCAAGAGACCCAGTACTTC.

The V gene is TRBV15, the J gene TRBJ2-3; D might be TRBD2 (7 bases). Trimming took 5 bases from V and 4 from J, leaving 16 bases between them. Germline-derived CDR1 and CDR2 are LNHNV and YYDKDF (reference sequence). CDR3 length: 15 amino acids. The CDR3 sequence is CATSLRGGGADTQYF. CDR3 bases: TGTGCCACCAGCCTCAGGGGCGGGGGAGCAGATACGCAGTATTTT.

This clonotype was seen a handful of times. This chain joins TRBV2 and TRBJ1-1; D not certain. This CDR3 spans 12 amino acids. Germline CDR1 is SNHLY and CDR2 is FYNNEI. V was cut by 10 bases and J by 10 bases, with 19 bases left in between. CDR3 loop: CATYGPNTRAFF. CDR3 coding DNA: TGTGCCACGTATGGACCGAACACTAGAGCTTTCTTT. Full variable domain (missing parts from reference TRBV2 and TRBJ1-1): EPEVTQTPSHQVTQMGQEVILRCVPISNHLYFYWYRQILGQKVEFLVSFYNNEISEKSEIFDDQFSVERPDGSNFTLKIRSTKLEDSAMYFCATYGPNTRAFFGQGTRLTVV.

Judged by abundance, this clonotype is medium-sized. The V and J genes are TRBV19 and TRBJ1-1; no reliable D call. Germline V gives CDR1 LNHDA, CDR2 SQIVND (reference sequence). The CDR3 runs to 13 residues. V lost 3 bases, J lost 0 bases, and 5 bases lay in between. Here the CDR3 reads CASSIAVNTEAFF. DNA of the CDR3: TGTGCCAGTAGTATCGCGGTGAACACTGAAGCTTTCTTT.

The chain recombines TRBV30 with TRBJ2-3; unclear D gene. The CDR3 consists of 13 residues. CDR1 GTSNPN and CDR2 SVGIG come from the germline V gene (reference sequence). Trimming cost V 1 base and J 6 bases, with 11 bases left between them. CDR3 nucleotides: TGTGCCTGGAGTGCCCGAACCGGTGATACGCAGTATTTT. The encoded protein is CAWSARTGDTQYF.

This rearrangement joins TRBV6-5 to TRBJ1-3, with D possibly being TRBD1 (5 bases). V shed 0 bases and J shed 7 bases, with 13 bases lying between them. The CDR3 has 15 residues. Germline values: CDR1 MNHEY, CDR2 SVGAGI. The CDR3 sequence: CASSYSRQAGNTIYF. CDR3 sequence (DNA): TGTGCCAGCAGTTACTCGAGGCAGGCAGGGAACACCATATATTTT.

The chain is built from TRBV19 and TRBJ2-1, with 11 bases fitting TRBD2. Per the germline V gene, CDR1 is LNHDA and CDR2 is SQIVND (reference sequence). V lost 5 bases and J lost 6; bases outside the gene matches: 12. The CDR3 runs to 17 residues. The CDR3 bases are TGTGCCAGTAGTGCTTTAGCGGGGGGGCGTGGGTCCAATGAGCAGTTCTTC. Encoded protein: CASSALAGGRGSNEQFF.

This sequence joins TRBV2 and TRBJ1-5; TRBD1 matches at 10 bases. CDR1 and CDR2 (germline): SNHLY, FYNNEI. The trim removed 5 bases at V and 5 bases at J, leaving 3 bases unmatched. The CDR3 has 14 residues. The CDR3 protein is CASSPDRGDQPQHF. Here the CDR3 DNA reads TGTGCCAGCAGTCCGGACAGGGGGGATCAGCCCCAGCATTTT.

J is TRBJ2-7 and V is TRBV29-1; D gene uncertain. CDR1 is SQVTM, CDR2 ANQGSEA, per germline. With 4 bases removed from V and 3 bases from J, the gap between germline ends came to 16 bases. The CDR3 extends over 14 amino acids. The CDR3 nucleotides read TGCAGCGTTGCATTTCTCGGTGCAGGCTACGAGCAGTACTTC. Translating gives CSVAFLGAGYEQYF.

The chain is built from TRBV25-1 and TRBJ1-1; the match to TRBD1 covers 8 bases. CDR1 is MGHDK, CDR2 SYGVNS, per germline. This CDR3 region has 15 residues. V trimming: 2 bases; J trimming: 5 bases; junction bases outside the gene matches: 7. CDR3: CASSERDTGGTEAFF. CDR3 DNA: TGTGCCAGCAGTGAAAGAGATACAGGGGGAACTGAAGCTTTCTTT.

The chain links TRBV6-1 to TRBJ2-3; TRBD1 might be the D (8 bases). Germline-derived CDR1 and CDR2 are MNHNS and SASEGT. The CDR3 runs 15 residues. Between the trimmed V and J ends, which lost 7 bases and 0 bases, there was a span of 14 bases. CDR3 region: CASTLQGGSTDTQYF. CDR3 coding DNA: TGTGCCAGCACCCTACAGGGGGGGAGCACAGATACGCAGTATTTT.

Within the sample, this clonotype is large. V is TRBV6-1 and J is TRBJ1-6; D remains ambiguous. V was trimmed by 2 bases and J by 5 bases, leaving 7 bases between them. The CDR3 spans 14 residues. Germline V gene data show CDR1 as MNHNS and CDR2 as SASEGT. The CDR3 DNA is TGTGCCAGCAGTGAACGGCAGAATAATTCACCCCTCCACTTT. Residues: CASSERQNNSPLHF.

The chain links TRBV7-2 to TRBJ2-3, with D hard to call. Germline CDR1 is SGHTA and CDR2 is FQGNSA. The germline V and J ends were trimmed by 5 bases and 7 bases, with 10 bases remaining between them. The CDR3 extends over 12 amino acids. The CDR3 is CASSRSVNTQYF. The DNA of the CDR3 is TGTGCCAGCAGCCGCTCGGTAAATACGCAGTATTTT.

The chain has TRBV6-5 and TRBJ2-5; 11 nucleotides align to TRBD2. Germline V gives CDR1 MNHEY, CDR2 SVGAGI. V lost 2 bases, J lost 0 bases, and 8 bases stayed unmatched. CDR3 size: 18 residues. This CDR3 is CASSYRLAGYNYQETQYF. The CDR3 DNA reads TGTGCCAGCAGTTACCGACTAGCGGGGTATAATTACCAAGAGACCCAGTACTTC.

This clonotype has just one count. CDR3 region: CASSQTGSNTEAFF. The CDR3 nucleotides read TGTGCCAGCAGCCAGACAGGGAGTAACACTGAAGCTTTCTTT. The gene calls are TRBV3-1 and TRBJ1-1, with 7 bases fitting TRBD1. Germline V gene data show CDR1 as LGHDT and CDR2 as YNNKEL (reference sequence). J lost 2 bases, V lost 3 bases, and 3 bases had no gene match. The CDR3 sequence is 14 residues long.

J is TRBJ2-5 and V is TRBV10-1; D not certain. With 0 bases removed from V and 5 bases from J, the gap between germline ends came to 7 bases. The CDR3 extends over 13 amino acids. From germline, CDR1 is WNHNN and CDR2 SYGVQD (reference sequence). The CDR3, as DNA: TGCGCCAGCAGTGAGTCGATTCTGGAGACCCAGTACTTC. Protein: CASSESILETQYF.

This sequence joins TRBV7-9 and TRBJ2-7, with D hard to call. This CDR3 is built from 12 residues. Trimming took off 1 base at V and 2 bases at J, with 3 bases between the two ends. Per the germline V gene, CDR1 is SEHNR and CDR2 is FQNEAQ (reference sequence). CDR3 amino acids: CASSLGAYEQYF. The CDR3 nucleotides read TGTGCCAGCAGCTTAGGTGCCTACGAGCAGTACTTC.

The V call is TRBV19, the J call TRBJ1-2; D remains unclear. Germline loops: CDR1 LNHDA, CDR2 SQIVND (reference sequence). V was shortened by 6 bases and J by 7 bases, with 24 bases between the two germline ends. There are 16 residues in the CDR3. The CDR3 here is CASSQVTVPEKLGYTF. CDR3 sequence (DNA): TGTGCCAGTAGCCAGGTAACGGTCCCCGAAAAACTTGGCTACACCTTC.

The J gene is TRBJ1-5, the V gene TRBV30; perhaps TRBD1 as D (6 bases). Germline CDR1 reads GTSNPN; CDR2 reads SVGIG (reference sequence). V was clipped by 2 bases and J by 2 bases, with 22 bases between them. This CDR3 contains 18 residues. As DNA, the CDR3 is TGTGCCTGGAGTCGGGACCGAGGGACATCCGTTGGCAATCAGCCCCAGCATTTT. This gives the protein CAWSRDRGTSVGNQPQHF.

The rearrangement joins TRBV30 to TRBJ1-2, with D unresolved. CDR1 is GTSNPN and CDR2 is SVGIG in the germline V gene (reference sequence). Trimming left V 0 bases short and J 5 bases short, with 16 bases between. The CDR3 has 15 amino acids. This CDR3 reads CAWSVPFRVWYGYTF. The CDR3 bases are TGTGCCTGGAGTGTACCCTTTAGGGTTTGGTATGGCTACACCTTC.

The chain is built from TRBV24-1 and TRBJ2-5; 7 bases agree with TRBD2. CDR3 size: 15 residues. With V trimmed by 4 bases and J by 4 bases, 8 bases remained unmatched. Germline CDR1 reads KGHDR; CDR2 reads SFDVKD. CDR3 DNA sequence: TGTGCCACCAGTGAGGGACTATCGGCGGGAGAGACCCAGTACTTC. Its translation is CATSEGLSAGETQYF.

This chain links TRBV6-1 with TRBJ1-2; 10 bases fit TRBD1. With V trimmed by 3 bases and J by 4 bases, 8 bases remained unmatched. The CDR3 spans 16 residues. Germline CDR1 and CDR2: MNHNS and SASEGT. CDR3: CASSDDTGQGSYGYTF. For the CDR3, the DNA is TGTGCCAGCAGTGATGATACGGGACAGGGGAGCTATGGCTACACCTTC.

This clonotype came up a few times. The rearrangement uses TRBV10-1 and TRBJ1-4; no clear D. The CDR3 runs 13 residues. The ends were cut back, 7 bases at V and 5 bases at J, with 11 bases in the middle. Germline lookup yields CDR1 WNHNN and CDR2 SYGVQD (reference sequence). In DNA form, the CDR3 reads TGCGCCAGCACCCCCAACAGAAATGAAAAACTGTTTTTT. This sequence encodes CASTPNRNEKLFF.

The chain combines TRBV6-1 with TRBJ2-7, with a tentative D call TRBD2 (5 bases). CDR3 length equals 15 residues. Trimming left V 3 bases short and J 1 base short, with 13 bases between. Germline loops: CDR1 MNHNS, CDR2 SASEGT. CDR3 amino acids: CASSDLGRSSYEQYF. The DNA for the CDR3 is TGTGCCAGCAGTGATCTGGGGAGATCTTCCTACGAGCAGTACTTC.

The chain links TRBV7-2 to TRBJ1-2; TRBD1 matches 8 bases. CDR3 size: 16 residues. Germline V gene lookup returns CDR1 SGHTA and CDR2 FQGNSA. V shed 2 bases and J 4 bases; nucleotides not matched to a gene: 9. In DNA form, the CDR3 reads TGTGCCAGCAGCTTAATTCCAGGGGGCGAAGGCTATGGCTACACCTTC. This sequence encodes CASSLIPGGEGYGYTF.

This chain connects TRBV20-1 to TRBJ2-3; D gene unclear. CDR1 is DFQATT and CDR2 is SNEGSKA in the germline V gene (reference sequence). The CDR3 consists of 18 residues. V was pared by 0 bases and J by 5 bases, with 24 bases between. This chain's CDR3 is CSAREVKPGWSWKDTQYF. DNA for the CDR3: TGCAGTGCTAGAGAGGTTAAACCGGGCTGGTCGTGGAAAGATACGCAGTATTTT.

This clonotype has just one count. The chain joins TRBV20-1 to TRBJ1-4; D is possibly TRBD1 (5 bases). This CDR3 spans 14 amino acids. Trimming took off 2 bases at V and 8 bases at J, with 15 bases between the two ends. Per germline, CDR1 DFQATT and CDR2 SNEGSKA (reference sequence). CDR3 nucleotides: TGCAGTGCTAGATCGCCCCGGGGGGACGAAAAACTGTTTTTT. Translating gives CSARSPRGDEKLFF.